The 10 T cell receptor beta chains below all came from one sample that was sequenced in a study of blood T cells in healthy people across ages. Then a second PCR, running roughly 7 to 11 cycles, was carried out with a sample-barcoded 5' primer and a J-beta primer mix. TCRdb analysed the 5' RACE reads with MiXCR anew, one entry per CDR3 protein. The table lists roughly 1,700,000 distinct CDR3 sequences, 28% of them singletons. Sequenced material: blood. The origin of the receptors is a woman in her 30s in good health.

The V call is TRBV19, the J call TRBJ2-2; D is undetermined. The CDR3 spans 13 residues. Trimming took off 3 bases at V and 7 bases at J, with 9 bases between the two ends. CDR1 and CDR2 from the germline V gene are LNHDA and SQIVND (reference sequence). CDR3 DNA: TGTGCCAGTAGTATTCGGGTTAACGGGGAGCTGTTTTTT. Its translation is CASSIRVNGELFF.

The rearrangement uses TRBV19 and TRBJ2-5; D tentatively fits TRBD1 or TRBD2 (6 bases each). The CDR3 length is 11 residues. V was shortened by 7 bases and J by 6 bases, with 9 bases between the two germline ends. The germline V gene encodes CDR1 LNHDA and CDR2 SQIVND (reference sequence). CDR3 sequence reads: CASKGGKTQYF. The CDR3 bases are TGTGCCAGTAAGGGGGGTAAGACCCAGTACTTC.

For this clonotype: This may stem from a read error, because a much larger clone lies one nucleotide away. The chain combines TRBV5-1 with TRBJ1-6, with 7 bases fitting TRBD1. In germline, CDR1 is SGHRS, CDR2 YFSETQ. This CDR3 is built from 14 residues. The CDR3 spells CASSLGTGRSPPHF. Here the CDR3 DNA reads TGCGCCAGCAGCTTGGGGACAGGACGTTCACCCCCCCACTTT.

This chain connects TRBV6-5 to TRBJ1-2, with D possibly being TRBD1 (5 bases). CDR1 is MNHEY, CDR2 SVGAGI, per germline. V lost 8 bases to trimming and J lost 7 bases, with 17 bases between them. This CDR3 has 13 residues. CDR3 loop: CASHSDTTSGYTF. CDR3 DNA sequence: TGTGCCAGCCATTCGGACACCACGAGTGGCTACACCTTC.

The chain employs TRBV29-1 and TRBJ2-5; 7 bases agree with TRBD1. The DNA end lines up better with TRBJ2-7; the J call may be wrong. The V gene's germline CDR1 is SQVTM and CDR2 ANQGSEA. The CDR3 runs to 15 residues. The CDR3 loop is CSVDLDDRVGYEQYF. The CDR3 nucleotides are TGCAGCGTTGATTTGGACGACAGGGTGGGCTACGAGCAGTACTTC.

This clonotype was found many times. J is TRBJ2-7 and V is TRBV7-3; perhaps TRBD1 as D (7 bases). This CDR3 is built from 12 residues. With 2 bases removed from V and 6 bases from J, the gap between germline ends came to 8 bases. Looked up from germline, CDR1 is SGHTA and CDR2 is FQGTGA. This chain's CDR3 is CASSLQGGEQYF. CDR3 nucleotides: TGTGCCAGCAGCTTACAGGGGGGCGAGCAGTACTTC.

A note on this clonotype: A much larger clone differs from this one at a single base, so this may be a read error. The chain carries TRBV9 and TRBJ2-5; TRBD2 matches at 7 bases. The end of the DNA is better explained by TRBJ2-7, so the J call may be wrong. Germline-derived CDR1 and CDR2 are SGDLS and YYNGEE. The CDR3 totals 15 residues. CDR3 residues: CVSSVYAGVSYEQYF. As DNA, the CDR3 is TGTGTCAGCAGCGTATATGCGGGGGTCTCCTACGAGCAGTACTTC.

The chain uses TRBV12-3 or TRBV12-4 and TRBJ1-3, with D tentatively TRBD1 (6 bases). There are 16 residues in the CDR3. V dropped 5 bases and J dropped 3 bases, with 17 bases sitting between them. CDR3 coding DNA: TGTGCCAGCAGTCTAGGTGGGGGGGCGCTTGGAAACACCATATATTTT. This gives the protein CASSLGGGALGNTIYF.

A few counts support this clonotype. V is TRBV20-1 and J is TRBJ2-5; TRBD1 is a possible D gene (5 bases). Gene TRBJ2-7 matches the end of the DNA better, so the J call may be wrong. The CDR3 contains 15 residues. Germline-derived CDR1 and CDR2 are DFQATT and SNEGSKA (reference sequence). CDR3 DNA sequence: TGCAGTGCTAGTCCTCTCCGCCAGGGTACCTACGAGCAGTACTTC. It translates to CSASPLRQGTYEQYF.

This clonotype was counted between two and nine times. The chain employs TRBV5-1 and TRBJ2-3; D unclear. Trimming removed 4 bases at V and 0 bases at J, with 15 bases between. The CDR3 length is 16 residues. Germline CDR1 SGHRS, CDR2 YFSETQ. In DNA form, the CDR3 reads TGCGCCAGCAGCCTATTCGGACCTACTAGCACAGATACGCAGTATTTT. This gives the protein CASSLFGPTSTDTQYF.